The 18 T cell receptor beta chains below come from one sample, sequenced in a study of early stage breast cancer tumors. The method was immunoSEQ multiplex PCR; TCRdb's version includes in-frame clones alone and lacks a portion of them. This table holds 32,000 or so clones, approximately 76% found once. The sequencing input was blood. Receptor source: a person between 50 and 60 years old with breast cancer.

The CDR3 DNA sequence: TGTGCCAGCAGCGTAGACGGGGTTACGGCCGTTGAGAAACTGTTTTTT. Protein sequence: CASSVDGVTAVEKLFF. V and J are TRBV9 and TRBJ1-4; D not certain. Trimming stripped 0 bases from V and 11 bases from J, with 20 bases between. The CDR3 consists of 16 residues. The germline V gene has CDR1 SGDLS and CDR2 YYNGEE.

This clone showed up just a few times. The CDR3 sequence: CASSLGAAGYTF. CDR3 nucleotide sequence: TGTGCCAGCAGCTTAGGGGCGGCTGGCTACACCTTC. The V gene is TRBV7-9, the J gene TRBJ1-2; the D is unclear. Germline V gene data show CDR1 as SEHNR and CDR2 as FQNEAQ (reference sequence). CDR3 length equals 12 residues. V lost 1 base to trimming and J lost 7 bases, with 7 bases between them. The entire variable domain, with the rest obtained from reference TRBV7-9 and TRBJ1-2, is as follows: DTGVSQNPRHKITKRGQNVTFRCDPISEHNRLYWYRQTLGQGPEFLTYFQNEAQLEKSRLLSDRFSAERPKGSFSTLEIQRTEQGDSAMYLCASSLGAAGYTFGSGTRLTVV.

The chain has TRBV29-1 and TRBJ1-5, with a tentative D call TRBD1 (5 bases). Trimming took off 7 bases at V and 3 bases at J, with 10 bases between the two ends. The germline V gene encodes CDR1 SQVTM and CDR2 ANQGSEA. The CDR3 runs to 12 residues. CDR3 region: CSAGTPNQPQHF. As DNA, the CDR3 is TGCAGCGCCGGGACCCCCAATCAGCCCCAGCATTTT.

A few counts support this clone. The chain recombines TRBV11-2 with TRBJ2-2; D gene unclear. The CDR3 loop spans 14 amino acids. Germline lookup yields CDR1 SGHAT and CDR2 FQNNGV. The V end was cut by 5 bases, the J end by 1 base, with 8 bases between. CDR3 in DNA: TGTGCCAGCAGCGTTCTTGAGAACACCGGGGAGCTGTTTTTT. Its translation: CASSVLENTGELFF. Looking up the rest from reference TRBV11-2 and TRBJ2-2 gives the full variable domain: EAGVAQSPRYKIIEKRQSVAFWCNPISGHATLYWYQQILGQGPKLLIQFQNNGVVDDSQLPKDRFSAERLKGVDSTLKIQPAKLEDSAVYLCASSVLENTGELFFGEGSRLTVL.

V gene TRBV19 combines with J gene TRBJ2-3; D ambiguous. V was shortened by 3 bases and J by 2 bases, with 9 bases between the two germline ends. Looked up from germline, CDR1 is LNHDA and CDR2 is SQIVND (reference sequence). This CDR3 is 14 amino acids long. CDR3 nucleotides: TGTGCCAGTAGTATCGGCAGGTTCACAGATACGCAGTATTTT. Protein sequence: CASSIGRFTDTQYF. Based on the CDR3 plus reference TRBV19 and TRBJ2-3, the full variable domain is DGGITQSPKYLFRKEGQNVTLSCEQNLNHDAMYWYRQDPGQGLRLIYYSQIVNDFQKGDIAEGYSVSREKKESFPLTVTSAQKNPTAFYLCASSIGRFTDTQYFGPGTRLTVL.

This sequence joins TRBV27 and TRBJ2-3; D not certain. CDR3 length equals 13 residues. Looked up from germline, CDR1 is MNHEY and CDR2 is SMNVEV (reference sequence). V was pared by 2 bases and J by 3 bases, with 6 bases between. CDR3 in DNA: TGTGCCAGCAGTTTAACTCAGACAGATACGCAGTATTTT. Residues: CASSLTQTDTQYF.

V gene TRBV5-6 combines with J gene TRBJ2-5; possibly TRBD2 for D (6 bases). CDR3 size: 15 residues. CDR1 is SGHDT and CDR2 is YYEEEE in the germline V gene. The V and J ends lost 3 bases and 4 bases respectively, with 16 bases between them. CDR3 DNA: TGTGCCAGCAGCTCAATAGCGGTGGCAGGAGAGACCCAGTACTTC. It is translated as CASSSIAVAGETQYF.

For the CDR3, the DNA is TGTGCCAGCAGCTCTCGAGCCACAGATACGCAGTATTTT. Translation: CASSSRATDTQYF. The chain recombines TRBV7-2 with TRBJ2-3; D unresolved. Germline CDR1 is SGHTA and CDR2 is FQGNSA. The CDR3 covers 13 residues. V lost 4 bases, J lost 2 bases, and 7 bases lay in between.

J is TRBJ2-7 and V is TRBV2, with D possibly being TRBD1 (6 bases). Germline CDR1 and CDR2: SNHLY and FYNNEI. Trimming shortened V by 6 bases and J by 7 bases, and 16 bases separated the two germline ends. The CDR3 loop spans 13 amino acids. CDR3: CASRGQGFGEQYF. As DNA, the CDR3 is TGTGCCAGCAGGGGTCAGGGGTTCGGAGAGCAGTACTTC.

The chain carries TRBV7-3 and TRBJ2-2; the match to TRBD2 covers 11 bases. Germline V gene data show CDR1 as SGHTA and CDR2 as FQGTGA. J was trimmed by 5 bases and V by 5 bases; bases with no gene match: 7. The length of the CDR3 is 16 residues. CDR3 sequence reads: CASSLTSGSWTGELFF. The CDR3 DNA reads TGTGCCAGCAGCCTCACTAGCGGGAGTTGGACCGGGGAGCTGTTTTTT. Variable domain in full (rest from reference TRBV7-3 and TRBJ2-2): GAGVSQTPSNKVTEKGKYVELRCDPISGHTALYWYRQSLGQGPEFLIYFQGTGAADDSGLPNDRFFAVRPEGSVSTLKIQRTERGDSAVYLCASSLTSGSWTGELFFGEGSRLTVL.

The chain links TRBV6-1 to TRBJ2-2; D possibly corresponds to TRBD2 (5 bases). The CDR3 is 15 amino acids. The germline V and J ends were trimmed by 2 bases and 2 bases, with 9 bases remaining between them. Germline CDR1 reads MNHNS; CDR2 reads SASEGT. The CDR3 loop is CASSEQRRNTGELFF. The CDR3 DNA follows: TGTGCCAGCAGTGAACAGCGGCGAAACACCGGGGAGCTGTTTTTT.

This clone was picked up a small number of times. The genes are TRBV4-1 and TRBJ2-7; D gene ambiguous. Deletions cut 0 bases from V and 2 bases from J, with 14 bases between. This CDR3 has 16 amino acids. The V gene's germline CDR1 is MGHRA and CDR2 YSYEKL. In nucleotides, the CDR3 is TGCGCCAGCAGCCAAGATATATCCGGGCTGACCTACGAGCAGTACTTC. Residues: CASSQDISGLTYEQYF.

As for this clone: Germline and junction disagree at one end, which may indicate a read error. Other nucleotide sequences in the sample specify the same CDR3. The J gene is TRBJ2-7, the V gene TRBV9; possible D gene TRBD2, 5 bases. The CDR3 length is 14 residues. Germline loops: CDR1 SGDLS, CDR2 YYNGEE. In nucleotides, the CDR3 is TGTGCCAGCAGTGTAGAAGCTAGCCCCCACGAGCAGTACTTC. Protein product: CASSVEASPHEQYF.

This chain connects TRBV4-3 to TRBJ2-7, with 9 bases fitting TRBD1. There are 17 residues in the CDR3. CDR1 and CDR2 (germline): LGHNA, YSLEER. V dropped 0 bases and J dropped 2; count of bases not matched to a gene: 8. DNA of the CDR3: TGCGCCAGCAGCCAAGATCGTTGGGGGACAGGGACCTACGAGCAGTACTTC. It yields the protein CASSQDRWGTGTYEQYF.

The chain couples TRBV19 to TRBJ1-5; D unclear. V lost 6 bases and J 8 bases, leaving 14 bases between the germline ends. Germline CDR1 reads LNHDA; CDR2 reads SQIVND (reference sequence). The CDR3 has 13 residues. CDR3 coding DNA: TGTGCCAGTAGCAGTTTGCTTCCCGAGCCCCAGCATTTT. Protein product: CASSSLLPEPQHF.

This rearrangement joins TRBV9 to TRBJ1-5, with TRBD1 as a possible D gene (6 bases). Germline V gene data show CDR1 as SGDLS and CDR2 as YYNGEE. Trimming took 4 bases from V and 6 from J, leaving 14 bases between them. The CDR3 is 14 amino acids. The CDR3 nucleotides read TGTGCCAGCAGCCAAGGGGGGCTAGGTCAGCCCCAGCATTTT. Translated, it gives CASSQGGLGQPQHF.

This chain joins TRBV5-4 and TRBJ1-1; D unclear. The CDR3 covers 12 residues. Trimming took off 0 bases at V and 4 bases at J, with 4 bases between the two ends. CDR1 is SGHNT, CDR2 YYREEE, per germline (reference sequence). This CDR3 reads CASSLGSTEAFF. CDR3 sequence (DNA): TGTGCCAGCAGCTTGGGGTCCACTGAAGCTTTCTTT. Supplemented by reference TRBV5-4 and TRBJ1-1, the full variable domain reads ETGVTQSPTHLIKTRGQQVTLRCSSQSGHNTVSWYQQALGQGPQFIFQYYREEENGRGNFPPRFSGLQFPNYSSELNVNALELDDSALYLCASSLGSTEAFFGQGTRLTVV.

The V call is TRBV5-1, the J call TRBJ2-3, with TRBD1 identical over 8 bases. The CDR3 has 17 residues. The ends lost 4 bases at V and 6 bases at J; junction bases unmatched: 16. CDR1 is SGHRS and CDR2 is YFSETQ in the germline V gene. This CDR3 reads CASSPVPGQATPDTQYF. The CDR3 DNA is TGCGCCAGCAGCCCAGTACCGGGACAGGCCACCCCCGATACGCAGTATTTT. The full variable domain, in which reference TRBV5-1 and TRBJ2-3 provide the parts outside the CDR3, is KAGVTQTPRYLIKTRGQQVTLSCSPISGHRSVSWYQQTPGQGLQFLFEYFSETQRNKGNFPGRFSGRQFSNSRSEMNVSTLELGDSALYLCASSPVPGQATPDTQYFGPGTRLTVL.